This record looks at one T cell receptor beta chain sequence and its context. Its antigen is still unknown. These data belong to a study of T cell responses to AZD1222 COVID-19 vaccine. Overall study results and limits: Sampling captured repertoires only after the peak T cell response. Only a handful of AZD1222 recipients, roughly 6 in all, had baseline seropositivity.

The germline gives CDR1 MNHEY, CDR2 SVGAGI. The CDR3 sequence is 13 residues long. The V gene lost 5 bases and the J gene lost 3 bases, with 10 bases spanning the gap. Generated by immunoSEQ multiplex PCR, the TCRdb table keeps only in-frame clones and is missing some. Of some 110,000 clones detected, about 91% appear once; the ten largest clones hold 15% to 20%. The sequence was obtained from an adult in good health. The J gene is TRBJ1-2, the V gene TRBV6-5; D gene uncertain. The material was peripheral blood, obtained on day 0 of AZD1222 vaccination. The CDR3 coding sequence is TGTGCCAGCAGTCGTAGCCAGGACTATGGCTACACCTTC. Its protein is CASSRSQDYGYTF.